Each of the 11 T cell receptor beta chains below was sequenced from the same sample in a study of blood T cell repertoires in COVID-19 (TCRdb year 2020). The receptor library was made with the immunoSEQ multiplex PCR assay. Entries here come from immuneACCESS through TCRdb and include only in-frame sequences with V and J called. Some clones fail to appear in such tables; in the studies checked, an unresolved V gene covers under half of the shortfall, and the cause of the remainder is unknown. The sample table holds about 150,000 clones, of which 82% were seen once. The top ten clonotypes cover roughly 15% of the sample. Material: peripheral blood. Receptor source: a human donor with acute or convalescent COVID-19. The donor label of this sample is uncertain.

This rearrangement joins TRBV3-1 (or the pseudogene TRBV3-2) to TRBJ2-7, with 8 nucleotides matching TRBD2. Unmatched junction bases numbered 8, after V lost 4 bases and J lost 0 bases. CDR1 and CDR2 from the germline V gene are LGHDT and YNNKEL (reference sequence). This CDR3 is 16 amino acids long. CDR3 coding DNA: TGTGCCAGCAGCCCCGGGAGGGGCCGACCCTCCTACGAGCAGTACTTC. Its protein product is CASSPGRGRPSYEQYF.

This clone has just one count. The chain employs TRBV30 and TRBJ2-3; D perhaps matches TRBD2 (5 bases). The CDR3 has 13 residues. V dropped 1 base and J dropped 2 bases, with 7 bases sitting between them. The germline V gene encodes CDR1 GTSNPN and CDR2 SVGIG (reference sequence). The CDR3 is CAWSGGLTDTQYF. The CDR3 DNA follows: TGTGCCTGGAGTGGAGGGCTCACAGATACGCAGTATTTT.

The chain is built from TRBV6-5 and TRBJ2-7; D call uncertain. The germline V and J ends were trimmed by 3 bases and 0 bases, with 12 bases remaining between them. The V gene's germline CDR1 is MNHEY and CDR2 SVGAGI. This CDR3 is 15 amino acids long. In nucleotides, the CDR3 is TGTGCCAGCAGTTATGGCGGCAGTACCTCCTACGAGCAGTACTTC. It codes for CASSYGGSTSYEQYF.

As for this clone: The same CDR3 also results from other DNA sequences found in this sample. The chain joins TRBV19 to TRBJ1-1; no firm D call. V was cut by 3 bases and J by 3 bases, with 8 bases left in between. Germline-derived CDR1 and CDR2 are LNHDA and SQIVND (reference sequence). The CDR3 runs 13 residues. The CDR3 loop reads CASSMRRDTEAFF. The CDR3 nucleotides are TGTGCCAGTAGTATGCGGCGGGACACTGAAGCTTTCTTT.

The rearrangement uses TRBV19 and TRBJ1-4, with 9 bases fitting TRBD1. Germline CDR1 reads LNHDA; CDR2 reads SQIVND (reference sequence). Unmatched junction bases numbered 11, after V lost 5 bases and J lost 10 bases. CDR3 length: 15 residues. DNA of the CDR3: TGTGCCAGTAGTCTGACCGGGACAGGGCCGGGAAAACTGTTTTTT. This translates into CASSLTGTGPGKLFF.

As DNA, the CDR3 is TGCAGCGTTGACTCGCAGGGCGACACCTACGAGCAGTACTTC. Translation: CSVDSQGDTYEQYF. The V call is TRBV29-1, the J call TRBJ2-7, with a tentative D call TRBD1 (5 bases). Trimming shortened V by 3 bases and J by 2 bases, and 14 bases separated the two germline ends. The CDR3 loop spans 14 amino acids. CDR1 is SQVTM and CDR2 is ANQGSEA in the germline V gene.

The chain combines TRBV7-6 with TRBJ2-1; possible D gene TRBD2, 7 bases. V dropped 3 bases and J dropped 7 bases, with 13 bases sitting between them. The germline V gene has CDR1 SGHVS and CDR2 FNYEAQ. The CDR3 consists of 14 residues. The CDR3 here is CASSLGGAWNEQFF. The CDR3 DNA follows: TGTGCCAGCAGCTTGGGGGGGGCGTGGAATGAGCAGTTCTTC.

Only one count was recorded for this clone. This CDR3 is CASSLGVGGPGTQYF. The CDR3 nucleotides are TGCGCCAGCAGCTTGGGGGTGGGGGGGCCAGGTACGCAGTATTTT. The chain links TRBV5-1 to TRBJ2-3; tentative D call: TRBD2 (7 bases). Trimming left V 0 bases short and J 8 bases short, with 16 bases between. The germline gives CDR1 SGHRS, CDR2 YFSETQ. The CDR3 spans 15 residues.

V gene TRBV11-3 combines with J gene TRBJ1-5; unclear D gene. V was trimmed by 3 bases and J by 3 bases, leaving 9 bases between them. The CDR3 runs to 14 residues. CDR1 SGHNT and CDR2 YENEEA come from the germline V gene. The CDR3 here is CASSFREHNQPQHF. The CDR3 DNA sequence: TGTGCCAGCAGCTTCCGGGAGCACAATCAGCCCCAGCATTTT.

The genes are TRBV3-1 (or the pseudogene TRBV3-2) and TRBJ2-7; 9 positions agree with TRBD2. This CDR3 contains 15 residues. Germline CDR1 and CDR2: LGHDT and YNNKEL (reference sequence). Trimming at V came to 2 bases and at J to 0 bases, leaving 2 bases not matched to a gene. The DNA for the CDR3 is TGTGCCAGCAGCCAACTAGCGGGGAGCTCCTACGAGCAGTACTTC. Its protein is CASSQLAGSSYEQYF.

The chain joins TRBV10-1 to TRBJ1-4, with D perhaps TRBD1 (6 bases). The CDR3 is made up of 13 amino acids. Germline loops: CDR1 WNHNN, CDR2 SYGVQD (reference sequence). V lost 8 bases and J 6 bases, leaving 13 bases between the germline ends. The DNA for the CDR3 is TGCGCCAGCGGGGACACTGGGGATGAAAAACTGTTTTTT. Its translation: CASGDTGDEKLFF.